This T cell receptor (beta chain) appears in the sequencing data of a study of T cell responses to AZD1222 COVID-19 vaccine (dated by TCRdb to the early 2020s). About the study as a whole: TCR sequencing was performed for some 250 trial participants, of whom 200 to 220 were given two doses of AZD1222 and some 25 were given two doses of MenACWY control vaccine. Trial participants were enrolled into age subgroups of 18-55, 56-69 and 70-plus years, which contained around 150, 28 and 57 TCR-sequenced participants, respectively.

The time point label, as the study defines it: baseline before first vaccination. Samples from vaccinated people were obtained from the UK trials COV001 and COV002, which included a single-blind randomized controlled phase 2/3 trial of AZD1222 (ChAdOx1 nCoV-19) in healthy adults. For TCRbeta chain sequencing, PBMC samples from trial participants were taken at day 0 and at day 28 after the second dose. From the cysteine up to the phenylalanine, the CDR3 has a length of 16 residues. The retained sequence is limited to the CDR3, 48 bases, with the frame set at the first base. Trimming removed 4 bases from V and 1 base from J, leaving 15 bases between the germline ends. The germline V gene (reference sequence) gives CDR1 as SGHNT and CDR2 as YYREEE. As concerns this clone: The target of this receptor is not known.

The CDR3 regions of human TCRbeta chains were subjected to immunosequencing. Turning to the authors' computational methods: Repertoire TCRs were matched against a reference library of SARS-CoV-2-specific TCRs generated with the MIRA antigen-specificity platform. Breadth was defined as the fraction of unique TCRs that were SARS-CoV-2-associated. Depth was defined as the fraction of total T cells that were SARS-CoV-2-associated. Each spike-specific TCR was assigned to its reactive spike region and to a CD4 or CD8 class using the MIRA data. Log10-transformed breadth and depth values were compared by one-way ANOVA with Sidak's multiple comparisons tests. TCRdb carries this immuneACCESS record with in-frame sequences only. Its versions omit some clonotypes, under half of them owing to an unresolved V gene in the studies checked, with the rest unexplained. From that table come the V and J calls and clone size; the DNA was used to work out D and trimming. This sample's table contains some 150,000 clones. About 2.3% of the sample is held by the ten biggest clonotypes.

What the work shows at the level of the full study, not this receptor alone: The vaccine-associated CD4 TCRs covered the entire spike protein, and the dominant responses fell in regions 160-218 and 743-854. Conclusions about previously exposed vaccinees were limited because only five to seven AZD1222 recipients were SARS-CoV-2 seropositive at baseline. Reportedly, close to half of the unique spike-specific TCRs recognized epitopes lying outside the regions that are mutated in the B.1.351 and B.1.1.7 variants. Spike-specific TCR breadth and depth rose significantly after two AZD1222 doses compared with day 0 and with MenACWY recipients. Because no day 14 peak-response samples were available, the repertoires could be characterized only after the peak T cell response. Participants were mostly white British, with more females than males. The authors suggested clonal diversity may have been underestimated. The 56-69-year group was small, and its depth increase did not reach significance, likely because of low power.

What was sequenced was peripheral blood. The sequence was collected from an adult in good health. The chain employs TRBV5-4 and TRBJ1-3, with no confidently assigned D gene. The DNA sequence is TGTGCCAGCAGCGGCGGAACCAAGAGGTCTGGAAACACCATATATTTT. Translation gives CASSGGTKRSGNTIYF.